This paragraph reports one T cell receptor beta chain. Its cognate antigen is unknown. The V end lost 5 bases, the J end lost 1 base, and 12 bases lay between the germline ends. The V gene's germline CDR1 is SGHVT and CDR2 SQSDAQ. The CDR3 spans 15 residues. This record belongs to a study of T cells in Graves' hyperthyroidism and ophthalmopathy. Researchers took RNA transcripts and amplified the TCR beta CDR3 regions from them. Carried out on the TCR CDR3, a first-round RT-PCR used the HTBI primer set. TCRdb called the multiplex PCR reads again in MiXCR, with one record for every CDR3 protein. The table has 380,000 or so distinct CDR3 sequences, roughly 13% seen once. Uncontrolled infection, other autoimmune disease, pregnancy and lactation each barred patients from inclusion. The blood sample dates from first hyperthyroidism diagnosis, preceding any ophthalmopathy symptoms. PBMCs were obtained from about 9 ml fresh peripheral blood.

General study points: From stable hyperthyroidism, ophthalmopathy was separated by a 13 V-J model.

The sample consisted of blood. This sequence was found in a man in his thirties or forties with Graves' hyperthyroidism that later progressed to Graves' ophthalmopathy. V gene TRBV7-4 combines with J gene TRBJ1-5; D not resolved. The CDR3 reads CASSPFDLSNQPQHF. The CDR3 nucleotides are TGTGCCAGCAGCCCCTTTGACCTGAGCAATCAGCCCCAGCATTTT. The complete variable domain, with remaining parts taken from reference TRBV7-4 and TRBJ1-5, reads GAGVSQSPRYKVAKRGRDVALRCDSISGHVTLYWYRQTLGQGSEVLTYSQSDAQRDKSGRPSGRFSAERPERSVSTLKIQRTEQGDSAVYLCASSPFDLSNQPQHFGDGTRLSIL.